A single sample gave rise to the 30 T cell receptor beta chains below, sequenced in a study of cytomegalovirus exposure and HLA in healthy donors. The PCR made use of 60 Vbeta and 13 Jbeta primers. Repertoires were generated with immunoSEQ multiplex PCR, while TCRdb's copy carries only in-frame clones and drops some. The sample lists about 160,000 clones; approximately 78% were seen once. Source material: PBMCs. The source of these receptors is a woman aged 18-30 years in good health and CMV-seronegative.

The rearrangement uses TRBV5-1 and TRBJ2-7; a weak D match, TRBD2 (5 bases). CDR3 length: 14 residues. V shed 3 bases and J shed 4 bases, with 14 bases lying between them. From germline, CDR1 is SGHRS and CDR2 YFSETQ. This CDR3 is CASSSSPGMYEQYF. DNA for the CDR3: TGCGCCAGCAGCTCCTCCCCGGGAATGTACGAGCAGTACTTC.

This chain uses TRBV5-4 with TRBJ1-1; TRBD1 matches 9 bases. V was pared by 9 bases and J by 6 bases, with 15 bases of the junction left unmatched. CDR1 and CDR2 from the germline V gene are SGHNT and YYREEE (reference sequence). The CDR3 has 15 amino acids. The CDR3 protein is CAMSQNRDRAAEAFF. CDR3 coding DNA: TGTGCCATGTCTCAGAACCGGGACAGGGCGGCTGAAGCTTTCTTT.

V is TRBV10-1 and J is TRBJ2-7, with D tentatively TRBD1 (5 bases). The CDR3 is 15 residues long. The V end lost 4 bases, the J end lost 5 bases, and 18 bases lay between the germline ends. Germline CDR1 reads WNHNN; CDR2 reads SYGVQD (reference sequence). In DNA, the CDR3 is TGCGCCAGCAGTGCCGGTTTGGCAGGGCCGGACGAGCAGTACTTC. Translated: CASSAGLAGPDEQYF.

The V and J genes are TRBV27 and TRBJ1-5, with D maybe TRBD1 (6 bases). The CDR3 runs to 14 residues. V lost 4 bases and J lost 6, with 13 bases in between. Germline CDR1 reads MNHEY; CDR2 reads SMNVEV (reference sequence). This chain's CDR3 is CASSSIQGGQPQHF. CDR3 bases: TGTGCCAGCAGTTCCATACAGGGCGGTCAGCCCCAGCATTTT.

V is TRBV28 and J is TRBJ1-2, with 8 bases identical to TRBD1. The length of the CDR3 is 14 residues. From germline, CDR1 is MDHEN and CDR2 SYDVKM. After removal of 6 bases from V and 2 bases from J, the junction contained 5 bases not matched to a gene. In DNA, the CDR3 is TGTGCCAGCAGATTCAACAGGGGGAACTATGGCTACACCTTC. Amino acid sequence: CASRFNRGNYGYTF.

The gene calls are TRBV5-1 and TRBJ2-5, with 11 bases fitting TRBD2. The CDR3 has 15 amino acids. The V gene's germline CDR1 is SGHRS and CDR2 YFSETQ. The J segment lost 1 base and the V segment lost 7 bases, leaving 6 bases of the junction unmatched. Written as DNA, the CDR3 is TGCGCCAGCCGAGGGACTAGCGGCGGCCAAGAGACCCAGTACTTC. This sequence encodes CASRGTSGGQETQYF.

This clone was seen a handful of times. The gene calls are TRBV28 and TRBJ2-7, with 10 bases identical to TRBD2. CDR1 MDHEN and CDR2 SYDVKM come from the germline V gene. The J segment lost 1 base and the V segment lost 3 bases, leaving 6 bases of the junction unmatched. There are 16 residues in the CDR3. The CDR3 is CASSFSRTSGSYEQYF. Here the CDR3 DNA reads TGTGCCAGCAGTTTCTCAAGGACTAGCGGTTCCTACGAGCAGTACTTC.

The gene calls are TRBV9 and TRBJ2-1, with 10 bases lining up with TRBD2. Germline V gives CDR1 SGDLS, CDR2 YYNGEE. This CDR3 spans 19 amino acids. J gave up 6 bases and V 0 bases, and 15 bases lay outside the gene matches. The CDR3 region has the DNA TGTGCCAGCAGCGTAGATTTAGCGGGAGGCCCCCCCTCAACCAATGAGCAGTTCTTC. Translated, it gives CASSVDLAGGPPSTNEQFF.

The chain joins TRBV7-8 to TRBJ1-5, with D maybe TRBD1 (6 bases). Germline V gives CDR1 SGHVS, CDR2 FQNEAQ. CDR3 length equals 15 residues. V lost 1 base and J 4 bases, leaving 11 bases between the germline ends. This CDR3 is CASSLGNRVNQPQHF. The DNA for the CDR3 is TGTGCCAGCAGCTTAGGAAACAGGGTAAATCAGCCCCAGCATTTT. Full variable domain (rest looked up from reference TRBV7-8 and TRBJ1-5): GAGVSQSPRYKVAKRGQDVALRCDPISGHVSLFWYQQALGQGPEFLTYFQNEAQLDKSGLPSDRFFAERPEGSVSTLKIQRTQQEDSAVYLCASSLGNRVNQPQHFGDGTRLSIL.

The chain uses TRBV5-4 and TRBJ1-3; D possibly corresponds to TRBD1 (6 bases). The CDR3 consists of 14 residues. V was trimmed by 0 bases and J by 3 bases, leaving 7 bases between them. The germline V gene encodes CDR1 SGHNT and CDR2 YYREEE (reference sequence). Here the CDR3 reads CASSLEQGGNTIYF. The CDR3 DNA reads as TGTGCCAGCAGCTTGGAACAGGGTGGAAACACCATATATTTT.

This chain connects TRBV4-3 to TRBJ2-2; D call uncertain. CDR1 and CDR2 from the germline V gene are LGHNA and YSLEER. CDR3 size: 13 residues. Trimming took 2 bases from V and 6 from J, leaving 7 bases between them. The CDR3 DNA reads TGCGCCAGCAGCCAACAGTTTTCCGGGGAGCTGTTTTTT. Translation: CASSQQFSGELFF.

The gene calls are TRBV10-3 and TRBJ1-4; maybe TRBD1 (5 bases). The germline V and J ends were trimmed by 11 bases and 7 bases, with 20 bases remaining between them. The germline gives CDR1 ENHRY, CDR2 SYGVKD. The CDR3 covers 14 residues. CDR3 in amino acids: CAVRQGEGGEKLFF. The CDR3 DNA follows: TGTGCCGTAAGACAAGGGGAGGGTGGTGAAAAACTGTTTTTT.

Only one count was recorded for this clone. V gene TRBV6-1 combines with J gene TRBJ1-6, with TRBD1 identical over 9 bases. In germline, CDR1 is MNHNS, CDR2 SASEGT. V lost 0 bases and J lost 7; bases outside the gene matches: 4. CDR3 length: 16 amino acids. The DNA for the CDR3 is TGTGCCAGCAGTGAAGCGCTTGGGACAGGGAATTCACCCCTCCACTTT. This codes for CASSEALGTGNSPLHF.

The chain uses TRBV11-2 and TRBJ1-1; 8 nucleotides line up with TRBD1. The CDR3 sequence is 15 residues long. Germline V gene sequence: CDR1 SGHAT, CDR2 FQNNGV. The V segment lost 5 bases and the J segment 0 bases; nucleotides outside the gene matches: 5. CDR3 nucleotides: TGTGCCAGCAGCCGAAGGACAGGGATGAACACTGAAGCTTTCTTT. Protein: CASSRRTGMNTEAFF.

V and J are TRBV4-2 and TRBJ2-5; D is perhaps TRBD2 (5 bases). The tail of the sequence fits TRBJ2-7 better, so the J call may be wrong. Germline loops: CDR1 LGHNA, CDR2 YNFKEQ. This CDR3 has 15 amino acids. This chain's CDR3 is CASSQEPGNLYEQYF. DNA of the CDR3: TGTGCCAGCAGCCAAGAACCCGGGAACCTCTACGAGCAGTACTTC.

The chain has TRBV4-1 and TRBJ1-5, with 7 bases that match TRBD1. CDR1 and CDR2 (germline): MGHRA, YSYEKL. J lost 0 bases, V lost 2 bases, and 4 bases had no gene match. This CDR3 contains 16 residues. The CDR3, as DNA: TGCGCCAGCAGCCAACCAAGACAGGGTAGCAATCAGCCCCAGCATTTT. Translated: CASSQPRQGSNQPQHF.

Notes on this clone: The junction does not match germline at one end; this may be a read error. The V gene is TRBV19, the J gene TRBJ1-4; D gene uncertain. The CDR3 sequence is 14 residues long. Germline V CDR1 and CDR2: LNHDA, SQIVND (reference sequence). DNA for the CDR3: TGTGCCAGTAGTTACAAACCAACTAATGAAAAACTGCTTTTT. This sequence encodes CASSYKPTNEKLLF.

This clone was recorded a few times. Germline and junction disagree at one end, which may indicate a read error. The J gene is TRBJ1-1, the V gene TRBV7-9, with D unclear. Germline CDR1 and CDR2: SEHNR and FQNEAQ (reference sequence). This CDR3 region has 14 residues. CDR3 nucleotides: TGTTCCAGCAGCTCAGAGAGGTTTTTGGCTGAAGCTTTCTTT. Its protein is CSSSSERFLAEAFF.

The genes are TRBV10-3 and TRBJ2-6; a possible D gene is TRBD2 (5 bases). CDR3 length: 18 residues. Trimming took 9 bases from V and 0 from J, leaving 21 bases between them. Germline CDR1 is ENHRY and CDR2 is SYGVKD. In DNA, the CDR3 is TGTGCCATTGCTACCGGGATATCTCTTAGCTCTGGGGCCAACGTCCTGACTTTC. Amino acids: CAIATGISLSSGANVLTF.

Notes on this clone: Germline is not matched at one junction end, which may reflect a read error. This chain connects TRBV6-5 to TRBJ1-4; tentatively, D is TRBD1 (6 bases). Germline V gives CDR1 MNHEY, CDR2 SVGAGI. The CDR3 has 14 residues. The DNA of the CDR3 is TGTGCCAGCAGATTGGACAGTACTAGTGAAAAACTGTTTTTT. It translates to CASRLDSTSEKLFF.

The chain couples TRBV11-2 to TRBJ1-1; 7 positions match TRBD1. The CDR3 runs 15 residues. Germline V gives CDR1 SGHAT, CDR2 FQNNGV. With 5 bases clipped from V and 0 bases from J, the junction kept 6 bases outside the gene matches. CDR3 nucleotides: TGTGCCAGCAGCACGAGACAGGGTATGAACACTGAAGCTTTCTTT. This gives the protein CASSTRQGMNTEAFF.

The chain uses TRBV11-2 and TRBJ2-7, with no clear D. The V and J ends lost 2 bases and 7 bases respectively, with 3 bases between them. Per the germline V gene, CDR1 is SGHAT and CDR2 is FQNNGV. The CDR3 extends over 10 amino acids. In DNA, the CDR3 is TGTGCCAGCAGCTTATCTGAGCAGTACTTC. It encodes CASSLSEQYF. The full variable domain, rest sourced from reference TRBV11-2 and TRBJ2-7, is EAGVAQSPRYKIIEKRQSVAFWCNPISGHATLYWYQQILGQGPKLLIQFQNNGVVDDSQLPKDRFSAERLKGVDSTLKIQPAKLEDSAVYLCASSLSEQYFGPGTRLTVT.

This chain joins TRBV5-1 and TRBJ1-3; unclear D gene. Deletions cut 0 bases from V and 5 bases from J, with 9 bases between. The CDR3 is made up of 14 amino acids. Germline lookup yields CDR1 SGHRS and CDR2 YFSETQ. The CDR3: CASSLEPGRNTIYF. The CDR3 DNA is TGCGCCAGCAGCTTGGAACCGGGTAGAAACACCATATATTTT.

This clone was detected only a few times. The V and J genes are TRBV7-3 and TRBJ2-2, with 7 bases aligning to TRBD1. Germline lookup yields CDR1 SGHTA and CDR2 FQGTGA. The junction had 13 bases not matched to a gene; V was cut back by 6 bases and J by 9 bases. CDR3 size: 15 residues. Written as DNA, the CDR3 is TGTGCCAGCAGTAAGGGGACAGCCGGGTCCTGGGAGCTGTTTTTT. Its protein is CASSKGTAGSWELFF.

CDR3 amino acids: CASSLGTSAYEQYF. The CDR3 DNA reads as TGCGCCAGCAGCTTAGGGACTAGTGCCTACGAGCAGTACTTC. The chain is built from TRBV5-1 and TRBJ2-7; 8 nucleotides align to TRBD2. The J segment lost 2 bases and the V segment lost 2 bases, leaving 3 bases of the junction unmatched. The CDR3 loop spans 14 amino acids. Germline CDR1 SGHRS, CDR2 YFSETQ.

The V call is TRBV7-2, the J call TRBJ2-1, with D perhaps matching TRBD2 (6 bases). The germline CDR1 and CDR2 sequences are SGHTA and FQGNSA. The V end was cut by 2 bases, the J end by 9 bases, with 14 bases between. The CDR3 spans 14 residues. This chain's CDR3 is CASSLSGVGPEQFF. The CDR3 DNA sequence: TGTGCCAGCAGCTTATCGGGGGTCGGTCCTGAGCAGTTCTTC.

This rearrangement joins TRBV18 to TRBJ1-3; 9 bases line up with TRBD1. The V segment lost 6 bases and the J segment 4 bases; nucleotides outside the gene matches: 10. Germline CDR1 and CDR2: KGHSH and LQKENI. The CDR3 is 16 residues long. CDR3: CASSLWTGAAGNTIYF. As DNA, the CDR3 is TGTGCCAGCTCTCTCTGGACAGGGGCTGCCGGAAACACCATATATTTT. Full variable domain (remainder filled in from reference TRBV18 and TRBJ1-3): NAGVMQNPRHLVRRRGQEARLRCSPMKGHSHVYWYRQLPEEGLKFMVYLQKENIIDESGMPKERFSAEFPKEGPSILRIQQVVRGDSAAYFCASSLWTGAAGNTIYFGEGSWLTVV.

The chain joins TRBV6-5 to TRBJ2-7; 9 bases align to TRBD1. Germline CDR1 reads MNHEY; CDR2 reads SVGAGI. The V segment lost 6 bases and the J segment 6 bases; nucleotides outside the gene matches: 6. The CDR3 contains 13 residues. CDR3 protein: CASRLGQGFEQYF. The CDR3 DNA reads TGTGCCAGCAGACTGGGACAGGGTTTCGAGCAGTACTTC.

The CDR3 reads CASSSGLAGGTGELFF. As DNA, the CDR3 is TGTGCCAGCAGCTCGGGACTAGCGGGAGGGACCGGGGAGCTGTTTTTT. This sequence joins TRBV5-6 and TRBJ2-2; 16 bases fit TRBD2. Trimming removed 3 bases from V and 5 bases from J; junction bases left unmatched: 1. CDR3 length: 16 residues. Germline loops: CDR1 SGHDT, CDR2 YYEEEE. The whole variable domain, remainder taken from reference TRBV5-6 and TRBJ2-2, is DAGVTQSPTHLIKTRGQQVTLRCSPKSGHDTVSWYQQALGQGPQFIFQYYEEEERQRGNFPDRFSGHQFPNYSSELNVNALLLGDSALYLCASSSGLAGGTGELFFGEGSRLTVL.

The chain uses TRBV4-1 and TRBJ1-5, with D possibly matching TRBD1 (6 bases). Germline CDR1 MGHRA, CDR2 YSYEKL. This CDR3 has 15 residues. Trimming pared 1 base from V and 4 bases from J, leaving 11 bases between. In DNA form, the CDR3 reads TGCGCCAGCAGCCAAGTAGGGGGAGATAATCAGCCCCAGCATTTT. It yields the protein CASSQVGGDNQPQHF.